The present T cell receptor (beta chain) was sequenced within a study of post-analysis software for immune sequencing data. Only a few counts were recorded for this clonotype. The antigen remains undetermined. Deletions cut 5 bases from V and 3 bases from J, with 14 bases between. Germline CDR1 reads SGHTA; CDR2 reads FQGTGA. The CDR3 is made up of 14 amino acids. Study-level results: Compared against controls, patients with multiple sclerosis displayed significantly lower normalized Chao1 diversity. Among five TRBV segments more frequent in patients than controls were TRBV5-6, TRBV5-1 and TRBV20-1.

Included in the TCR beta cDNA libraries were unique molecular identifiers. TCRdb re-derived calls from the PCR reads in MiXCR, one entry per CDR3 protein. The sample lists about 810,000 distinct CDR3 sequences, about 50% seen once, with around 4.5% in the top ten. This clonotype was obtained from a girl between 5 and 17 years old with multiple sclerosis. The chain carries TRBV7-3 and TRBJ2-7, with D perhaps matching TRBD2 (7 bases). The sequencing input was blood. The CDR3 loop reads CASSPGLGGYEQYF. Here the CDR3 DNA reads TGTGCCAGCAGCCCCGGACTAGGGGGCTACGAGCAGTACTTC.